The clone carrying this TCR beta chain was picked up one time. Authors' processing steps: Quantification of nucleated cells was approximated via reference gene primer amplification. The protocol was immunoSEQ multiplex PCR, while the TCRdb copy is restricted to in-frame clones and leaves out a portion. Clone size and the V and J calls come from that table; the DNA yielded D and trimming. The sample consists of some 200,000 clones, 82% of them appearing once. This CDR3 region has 17 residues. Trimming removed 1 base from V and 0 bases from J; junction bases left unmatched: 5. CDR1 SGHVS and CDR2 FNYEAQ come from the germline V gene. Recruitment covered about two dozen US areas and drew participants whose ages spanned roughly 18 to 90 years. Each recovered donor of Cohort 3 presented with two negative PCRs, clearance, or symptom resolution. These data are taken from a study of blood T cell repertoires in COVID-19.

V is TRBV7-6 and J is TRBJ2-1; 8 positions match TRBD2. Material for sequencing was PBMCs or T cells enriched from blood (not recorded which). The sequence derives from a man between 40 and 49 years old who had recovered from COVID-19. In nucleotides, the CDR3 is TGTGCCAGCAGCTTAGAGACGAGCGGGAGCTCCTACAATGAGCAGTTCTTC. This gives the protein CASSLETSGSSYNEQFF.